One and the same sample provided the 10 T cell receptor beta chains below, sequenced in a study of cytotoxic CD8 clonotypes in ibrutinib-treated CLL. Only in-frame clones appear in the TCRdb table, and some are missing; sequencing was by immunoSEQ multiplex PCR. The repertoire holds 11,000 to 15,000 clones, with about two thirds as singletons. The sequencing here drew on PBMCs, taken before ibrutinib treatment. Receptors were obtained from a human donor with chronic lymphocytic leukemia.

V gene TRBV30 combines with J gene TRBJ2-7, with unresolved D. Per the germline V gene, CDR1 is GTSNPN and CDR2 is SVGIG (reference sequence). CDR3 length: 15 amino acids. Trimming removed 0 bases at V and 1 base at J, with 13 bases between. CDR3 nucleotides: TGTGCCTGGAGTGTACTTCGGTCAGGTTCCTACGAGCAGTACTTC. This translates into CAWSVLRSGSYEQYF.

In its sample, this clone was seen once. The chain carries TRBV2 and TRBJ1-5; D is ambiguous. Trimming took 3 bases from V and 4 from J, leaving 4 bases between them. Germline V CDR1 and CDR2: SNHLY, FYNNEI. The CDR3 spans 12 residues. CDR3 region: CASSETNQPQHF. CDR3 bases: TGTGCCAGCAGTGAGACAAATCAGCCCCAGCATTTT.

This chain connects TRBV5-4 to TRBJ2-7, with 9 nucleotides matching TRBD1. CDR3 length: 14 residues. Per germline, CDR1 SGHNT and CDR2 YYREEE (reference sequence). V dropped 5 bases and J dropped 5; count of bases not matched to a gene: 8. DNA of the CDR3: TGTGCCAGCAGTCATAACAGGGGGCTAAACGAGCAGTACTTC. Protein product: CASSHNRGLNEQYF.

The chain couples TRBV2 to TRBJ1-2; D perhaps matches TRBD1 (5 bases). The V end was cut by 4 bases, the J end by 8 bases, with 17 bases between. Germline CDR1 SNHLY, CDR2 FYNNEI. This CDR3 is built from 14 residues. CDR3 in DNA: TGTGCCAGCAGTGCCTCGCGCGCGGGGCAGGGCTACACCTTC. It translates to CASSASRAGQGYTF. The variable domain in full, with the rest retrieved from reference TRBV2 and TRBJ1-2, is EPEVTQTPSHQVTQMGQEVILRCVPISNHLYFYWYRQILGQKVEFLVSFYNNEISEKSEIFDDQFSVERPDGSNFTLKIRSTKLEDSAMYFCASSASRAGQGYTFGSGTRLTVV.

The CDR3 here is CASSPYRVSRTEAFF. Written as DNA, the CDR3 is TGTGCCAGCAGCCCCTACAGGGTAAGTCGGACTGAAGCTTTCTTT. The chain is built from TRBV13 and TRBJ1-1; weak D call: TRBD1 (6 bases). The CDR3 sequence is 15 residues long. V was trimmed by 5 bases and J by 5 bases, leaving 18 bases between them. Germline CDR1 reads PRHDT; CDR2 reads FYEKMQ (reference sequence).

The rearrangement uses TRBV7-7 and TRBJ2-5; D tentatively reads TRBD1 or TRBD2 (5 bases each). The CDR3 is made up of 11 amino acids. The germline gives CDR1 SSHAT, CDR2 FNYEAQ (reference sequence). V lost 4 bases and J lost 9, with 9 bases in between. This chain's CDR3 is CASSSRGAQYF. The CDR3, as DNA: TGTGCCAGCAGCTCTCGAGGGGCCCAGTACTTC. Combining the CDR3 with reference TRBV7-7 and TRBJ2-5 gives the whole variable domain GAGVSQSPRYKVTKRGQDVTLRCDPISSHATLYWYQQALGQGPEFLTYFNYEAQPDKSGLPSDRFSAERPEGSISTLTIQRTEQRDSAMYRCASSSRGAQYFGPGTRLLVL.

This clone was seen a handful of times. The chain employs TRBV19 and TRBJ1-6, with D perhaps TRBD1 (5 bases). The CDR3 runs to 16 residues. The V end lost 1 base, the J end lost 7 bases, and 14 bases lay between the germline ends. Germline V lookup: CDR1 LNHDA, CDR2 SQIVND (reference sequence). Here the CDR3 reads CASSIGGGAQNSPLHF. The CDR3 DNA reads as TGTGCCAGTAGTATAGGGGGAGGGGCGCAAAATTCACCCCTCCACTTT.

The chain combines TRBV19 with TRBJ1-2; no firm D call. The germline CDR1 and CDR2 sequences are LNHDA and SQIVND (reference sequence). CDR3 length: 11 amino acids. V was trimmed by 6 bases and J by 8 bases, leaving 10 bases between them. Here the CDR3 reads CASRAEGGYTF. CDR3 DNA sequence: TGTGCCAGTAGGGCGGAAGGCGGCTACACCTTC.

The sample holds one count of this clone. The chain has TRBV4-1 and TRBJ1-1; D is possibly TRBD1 (6 bases). Germline V gives CDR1 MGHRA, CDR2 YSYEKL. This CDR3 has 14 residues. Trimming stripped 4 bases from V and 1 base from J, with 10 bases between. CDR3 in DNA: TGCGCCAGCAGCCCGTGGGGGGCGAACACTGAAGCTTTCTTT. Its protein product is CASSPWGANTEAFF.

The rearrangement joins TRBV29-1 to TRBJ2-7; 8 bases line up with TRBD1. The ends lost 7 bases at V and 5 bases at J; junction bases unmatched: 13. The CDR3 is 14 residues long. From germline, CDR1 is SQVTM and CDR2 ANQGSEA. CDR3 loop: CSGTGGQGINEQYF. The CDR3, as DNA: TGCAGCGGTACCGGTGGACAGGGTATCAACGAGCAGTACTTC.